This T cell receptor (beta chain) came from a study of blood T cell repertoires in COVID-19. Study-wide background: Some COVID-19 samples were acute and others convalescent; all came from the United States, Italy and Spain. In each case, the material was cDNA or gDNA derived from T cells, B-cell-depleted T cells, or PBMCs.

The CDR3 totals 13 residues. Trimming removed 1 base at V and 7 bases at J, with 10 bases between. Germline-derived CDR1 and CDR2 are LNHDA and SQIVND (reference sequence). Per the authors' pipeline: Reference gene primer amplification gave estimated nucleated cell counts. Here immunoSEQ multiplex PCR was the method, and the copy in TCRdb shows in-frame clones only, minus some. V and J calls plus clone size are reproduced from that table; the DNA served to infer D and trimming. The repertoire holds around 260,000 clones, with 88% as singletons. The clonotype comes from a man aged 55-75 years who had recovered from COVID-19. This rearrangement joins TRBV19 to TRBJ1-2; D is possibly TRBD1 (5 bases). The source material was peripheral blood. The CDR3 sequence: CASSIGQGGGYTF. CDR3 in DNA: TGTGCCAGTAGTATAGGCCAGGGCGGTGGCTACACCTTC.